Below, 27 T cell receptor beta chains from the same sample are listed, as sequenced in a study of type 1 regulatory T cells. TCRdb independently ran MiXCR on the reads; one entry per CDR3 protein. This sample yields roughly 46,000 distinct CDR3 sequences, of which over 9% are seen a single time; just over 8% belongs to the top ten. These receptors have no identified antigens. Sequencing input: cultured non-Tr1 T cells, either the whole culture or a sorted T cell fraction (not recorded which). Source of these receptors: a human donor in good health.

The gene calls are TRBV6-1 and TRBJ2-3, with TRBD1 matching 8 bases. The V gene's germline CDR1 is MNHNS and CDR2 SASEGT. V gave up 4 bases and J gave up 4 bases; unmatched junction bases: 7. This CDR3 comprises 15 residues. CDR3 nucleotides: TGTGCCAGCAGTGCCCAGGGGGCTTGGGCAGATACGCAGTATTTT. As protein: CASSAQGAWADTQYF.

Concerning this clonotype itself: The junction shows a germline mismatch at one end, possibly a read error. The chain recombines TRBV15 with TRBJ2-1; 9 nucleotides match TRBD2. CDR3 length: 17 amino acids. Germline lookup yields CDR1 LNHNV and CDR2 YYDKDF (reference sequence). The CDR3 reads CTTSREGLAGIGDEQFF. CDR3 DNA sequence: TGTACCACCAGCAGAGAAGGGCTAGCGGGAATTGGCGATGAGCAGTTCTTC.

This clonotype has only one observation. A junction end diverges from the germline sequence, so it may reflect a read error. The gene calls are TRBV5-1 and TRBJ2-7; 8 nucleotides match TRBD2. CDR1 is SGHRS and CDR2 is YFSETQ in the germline V gene. The CDR3 extends over 15 amino acids. CDR3 sequence: CASSSEPGLAGEQYF. The CDR3 DNA follows: TGTGCCAGCAGCTCCGAACCAGGATTAGCGGGAGAGCAGTACTTC.

This clonotype appeared many times. This chain uses TRBV25-1 with TRBJ1-1, with no clear D. The CDR3 is 13 amino acids. V was cut by 4 bases and J by 9 bases, with 15 bases left in between. Germline V gives CDR1 MGHDK, CDR2 SYGVNS. The CDR3 here is CASSANLGRKAFF. Written as DNA, the CDR3 is TGTGCCAGCAGTGCCAACTTAGGACGAAAAGCTTTCTTT.

This rearrangement joins TRBV5-1 to TRBJ1-3; D unresolved. The CDR3 sequence is 14 residues long. V lost 2 bases and J lost 1, with 7 bases in between. In germline, CDR1 is SGHRS, CDR2 YFSETQ. The CDR3 spells CASSLTVSGNTIYF. The CDR3 nucleotides read TGCGCCAGCAGCTTAACAGTATCTGGAAACACCATATATTTT.

V and J are TRBV7-2 and TRBJ2-3; 16 nucleotides line up with TRBD2. Losses at the gene ends were 6 bases for V and 11 bases for J; bases not matched to a gene: 2. This CDR3 spans 13 amino acids. Germline V gene sequence: CDR1 SGHTA, CDR2 FQGNSA. CDR3 in amino acids: CASSGTSGRVQYF. The CDR3 DNA is TGTGCCAGCAGTGGGACTAGCGGGAGGGTGCAGTATTTT.

This clonotype showed up many times. J is TRBJ1-4 and V is TRBV18; no clear D. The germline gives CDR1 KGHSH, CDR2 LQKENI. CDR3 length: 14 residues. V shed 3 bases and J shed 5 bases, with 10 bases lying between them. In nucleotides, the CDR3 is TGTGCCAGCTCACCCACCCGGATAAATGAAAAACTGTTTTTT. Protein product: CASSPTRINEKLFF.

Ten or more counts support this clonotype. V gene TRBV10-3 combines with J gene TRBJ2-7; D perhaps matches TRBD1 (5 bases). V was cut by 2 bases and J by 0 bases, with 11 bases left in between. CDR3 length: 15 amino acids. Germline V lookup: CDR1 ENHRY, CDR2 SYGVKD. Written as DNA, the CDR3 is TGTGCCATCAGTGAGGGACAAGCTCACTCCTACGAGCAGTACTTC. This gives the protein CAISEGQAHSYEQYF.

J is TRBJ1-4 and V is TRBV20-1; 11 bases align to TRBD1. There are 14 residues in the CDR3. Germline V gene lookup returns CDR1 DFQATT and CDR2 SNEGSKA (reference sequence). Trimming took 0 bases from V and 8 from J; bases not matched to a gene: 2. The CDR3 DNA reads TGCAGTGCTAGAGATGGGACAGGGGGGGAAAAACTGTTTTTT. As protein: CSARDGTGGEKLFF.

This clonotype was counted many times. The chain recombines TRBV29-1 with TRBJ1-2; 8 nucleotides line up with TRBD1. CDR1 is SQVTM and CDR2 is ANQGSEA in the germline V gene. Trimming at V came to 1 base and at J to 9 bases, leaving 4 bases not matched to a gene. The CDR3 is made up of 12 amino acids. CDR3 nucleotide sequence: TGCAGCGTTGAAGGACAGGGGTGGAGCTACACCTTC. It codes for CSVEGQGWSYTF.

Many counts were recorded for this clonotype. V is TRBV27 and J is TRBJ2-2; 8 positions agree with TRBD2. Germline V gene sequence: CDR1 MNHEY, CDR2 SMNVEV (reference sequence). V gave up 3 bases and J gave up 7 bases; unmatched junction bases: 4. This CDR3 is built from 14 residues. DNA for the CDR3: TGTGCCAGCAGTTTGCGGGGGGCTGGCGGGGAGCTGTTTTTT. This sequence encodes CASSLRGAGGELFF.

This clonotype appeared many times. The chain has TRBV5-1 and TRBJ2-1, with D perhaps matching TRBD2 (6 bases). The CDR3 contains 13 residues. Looked up from germline, CDR1 is SGHRS and CDR2 is YFSETQ. V was trimmed by 2 bases and J by 9 bases, leaving 12 bases between them. The CDR3: CASSFIGEAEQFF. In DNA form, the CDR3 reads TGCGCCAGCAGCTTCATCGGGGAGGCTGAGCAGTTCTTC.

As concerns this clonotype: This may stem from a read error, because a much larger clone lies one nucleotide away. The V call is TRBV20-1, the J call TRBJ2-3; D not resolved. V was cut by 2 bases and J by 3 bases, with 12 bases left in between. The CDR3 covers 14 residues. Germline-derived CDR1 and CDR2 are DFQATT and SNEGSKA (reference sequence). The CDR3 spells CSARSEIGTDTQYF. The DNA for the CDR3 is TGCAGTGCTAGATCTGAGATCGGGACAGATACGCAGTATTTT.

This clonotype has a handful of counts. The V and J genes are TRBV20-1 and TRBJ2-1; D is ambiguous. V shed 4 bases and J shed 5 bases, with 6 bases lying between them. Germline V lookup: CDR1 DFQATT, CDR2 SNEGSKA (reference sequence). The CDR3 extends over 11 amino acids. CDR3 nucleotide sequence: TGCAGTGCTACGGAAGACAATGAGCAGTTCTTC. It encodes CSATEDNEQFF.

In its sample, this clonotype was seen many times. DNA of the CDR3: TGCAGTGCTAGAGATGGGCAAGCCTCTGGGTCCGAGCAGTACTTC. It encodes CSARDGQASGSEQYF. This chain uses TRBV20-1 with TRBJ2-7; D not certain. The CDR3 totals 15 residues. Germline loops: CDR1 DFQATT, CDR2 SNEGSKA (reference sequence). V shed 0 bases and J shed 6 bases, with 18 bases lying between them.

This clonotype was seen many times. The rearrangement uses TRBV9 and TRBJ2-1, with 7 bases lining up with TRBD1. The trim removed 1 base at V and 5 bases at J, leaving 3 bases unmatched. The CDR3 spans 14 residues. Per the germline V gene, CDR1 is SGDLS and CDR2 is YYNGEE. The CDR3 here is CASSVLQGNNEQFF. The CDR3 region has the DNA TGTGCCAGCAGCGTATTACAGGGGAACAATGAGCAGTTCTTC.

This clonotype was detected ten times or more. V usage is TRBV30 and J usage is TRBJ1-4; D is ambiguous. V lost 2 bases, J lost 5 bases, and 9 bases lay in between. The CDR3 has 13 amino acids. Looked up from germline, CDR1 is GTSNPN and CDR2 is SVGIG (reference sequence). CDR3 protein: CAWSHGGNEKLFF. In DNA form, the CDR3 reads TGTGCCTGGAGTCACGGAGGGAATGAAAAACTGTTTTTT.

This clonotype was seen more than once but under ten times. The V call is TRBV4-2, the J call TRBJ1-5; D ambiguous. V was shortened by 2 bases and J by 5 bases, with 16 bases between the two germline ends. The CDR3 sequence is 16 residues long. Germline V CDR1 and CDR2: LGHNA, YNFKEQ. The CDR3 region has the DNA TGTGCCAGCAGCCAATTAGGCGACGCTCGGGATCAGCCCCAGCATTTT. It specifies CASSQLGDARDQPQHF.

This rearrangement joins TRBV7-3 to TRBJ2-1; the match to TRBD2 covers 7 bases. From germline, CDR1 is SGHTA and CDR2 FQGTGA. J was trimmed by 7 bases and V by 2 bases; bases with no gene match: 8. The length of the CDR3 is 15 residues. CDR3 residues: CASSLVAGAWNEQFF. The CDR3 region has the DNA TGTGCCAGCAGCTTAGTCGCGGGAGCTTGGAATGAGCAGTTCTTC. The variable domain in full, with the rest retrieved from reference TRBV7-3 and TRBJ2-1, is GAGVSQTPSNKVTEKGKYVELRCDPISGHTALYWYRQSLGQGPEFLIYFQGTGAADDSGLPNDRFFAVRPEGSVSTLKIQRTERGDSAVYLCASSLVAGAWNEQFFGPGTRLTVL.

The chain joins TRBV5-1 to TRBJ2-4; tentative D call: TRBD2 (5 bases). This CDR3 has 15 amino acids. Germline values: CDR1 SGHRS, CDR2 YFSETQ. V lost 4 bases, J lost 5 bases, and 16 bases lay in between. CDR3 protein: CASSVNGGSENIQYF. In nucleotides, the CDR3 is TGCGCCAGCAGCGTTAATGGCGGGTCAGAAAACATTCAGTACTTC.

In its sample, this clonotype was seen many times. The chain employs TRBV19 and TRBJ2-1; 13 positions match TRBD2. This CDR3 spans 15 amino acids. The V gene end was trimmed by 7 bases and the J gene end by 7 bases; junction bases not matched to a gene: 7. Germline V gene data show CDR1 as LNHDA and CDR2 as SQIVND (reference sequence). CDR3 nucleotide sequence: TGTGCCAGTACCCCAACTAGCGGGAGGGATAATGAGCAGTTCTTC. Encoded protein: CASTPTSGRDNEQFF.

This clonotype was detected a few times. The J gene is TRBJ2-5, the V gene TRBV20-1; D gene uncertain. The V end lost 6 bases, the J end lost 1 base, and 6 bases lay between the germline ends. The germline V gene has CDR1 DFQATT and CDR2 SNEGSKA (reference sequence). The CDR3 length is 11 residues. The chain's CDR3 is CSAQPQETQYF. Written as DNA, the CDR3 is TGCAGTGCCCAGCCCCAAGAGACCCAGTACTTC.

This clonotype was seen repeatedly, ten times or more. This chain joins TRBV3-1 and TRBJ1-2, with a tentative D call TRBD1 (6 bases). Germline values: CDR1 LGHDT, CDR2 YNNKEL (reference sequence). V was trimmed by 3 bases and J by 0 bases, leaving 8 bases between them. This CDR3 has 14 residues. The DNA for the CDR3 is TGTGCCAGCAGCCAGGGGGCAGCTAACTATGGCTACACCTTC. Encoded protein: CASSQGAANYGYTF.

About this clonotype itself: Relative to the germline gene, one junction end is altered; a read error may explain this. V gene TRBV18 combines with J gene TRBJ2-7, with 12 positions matching TRBD2. Germline assignment: CDR1 KGHSH and CDR2 LQKENI. This CDR3 comprises 18 residues. CDR3 protein: CASSSRLAGVAERHEQNF. The CDR3 nucleotides read TGTGCCAGCTCATCCCGACTAGCGGGAGTTGCAGAAAGACACGAGCAGAACTTC.

There are many counts of this clonotype. The chain joins TRBV6-1 to TRBJ1-4; D unclear. V lost 4 bases to trimming and J lost 3 bases, with 9 bases between them. CDR3 length: 14 residues. Germline V gene sequence: CDR1 MNHNS, CDR2 SASEGT. In DNA form, the CDR3 reads TGTGCCAGCAGTGCGACGGCCTCTAATGAAAAACTGTTTTTT. This encodes CASSATASNEKLFF.

The table lists this clonotype with many counts. The DNA of the CDR3 is TGTGCCAGCAGCAAGGGACGGAGCTCCTACAATGAGCAGTTCTTC. Protein sequence: CASSKGRSSYNEQFF. The genes are TRBV7-3 and TRBJ2-1, with D possibly called TRBD1 or TRBD2 (5 bases each). Germline CDR1 SGHTA, CDR2 FQGTGA. The ends were cut back, 5 bases at V and 0 bases at J, with 11 bases in the middle. The CDR3 is 15 residues long.

This clonotype was observed at least ten times. CDR3 residues: CASRQLSTGELFF. CDR3 coding DNA: TGCGCCAGCAGACAGCTTAGCACCGGGGAGCTGTTTTTT. This sequence joins TRBV5-1 and TRBJ2-2; no reliable D call. Germline V gene sequence: CDR1 SGHRS, CDR2 YFSETQ. The CDR3 is 13 amino acids. Trimming removed 5 bases from V and 4 bases from J, with 9 bases in between.